Each of the 9 T cell receptor beta chains below was sequenced from the same sample in a study of cytomegalovirus exposure and HLA in healthy donors. Vbeta (60) and Jbeta (13) primers were used in the PCR. Clones were read by immunoSEQ multiplex PCR, and TCRdb kept only the in-frame ones, dropping some. The sample shows about 120,000 clones, roughly 82% of them seen only once. Sequencing was carried out using PBMCs. All receptors come from a man aged 18 to 35 in good health and CMV-seropositive.

This sequence joins TRBV4-2 and TRBJ2-5; D unclear. The DNA matches TRBJ2-7 better at its end, which makes the J call doubtful. The CDR3 is 13 amino acids. In germline, CDR1 is LGHNA, CDR2 YNFKEQ. The DNA of the CDR3 is TGTGCCAGCAGCCAGAGACTCACCTACGAGCAGTACTTC. Amino acid sequence: CASSQRLTYEQYF.

DNA for the CDR3: TGTGCCAGCTCACCACCGCAGGAAGAGACCCAGTACTTC. It translates to CASSPPQEETQYF. This rearrangement joins TRBV18 to TRBJ2-5, with D unclear. V lost 0 bases, J lost 3 bases, and 5 bases lay in between. The CDR3 length is 13 residues. CDR1 and CDR2 from the germline V gene are KGHSH and LQKENI.

The rearrangement links TRBV28 to TRBJ1-6, with D perhaps TRBD1 (5 bases). Germline CDR1 MDHEN, CDR2 SYDVKM. This CDR3 contains 16 residues. Trimming shortened V by 7 bases and J by 8 bases, and 21 bases separated the two germline ends. The CDR3 region has the DNA TGTGCCAGCACCCAGGGAGGGGCGCGAGTGGATTCACCCCTCCACTTT. Translation: CASTQGGARVDSPLHF. The whole variable domain, filled in from reference TRBV28 and TRBJ1-6, reads DVKVTQSSRYLVKRTGEKVFLECVQDMDHENMFWYRQDPGLGLRLIYFSYDVKMKEKGDIPEGYSVSREKKERFSLILESASTNQTSMYLCASTQGGARVDSPLHFGNGTRLTVT.

The V call is TRBV28, the J call TRBJ2-2; 8 bases agree with TRBD2. The junction had 12 bases not matched to a gene; V was cut back by 6 bases and J by 9 bases. This CDR3 has 15 residues. Germline assignment: CDR1 MDHEN and CDR2 SYDVKM. DNA of the CDR3: TGTGCCAGCAGCCCCCCCGGGACTAGGGTCAGGGAGCTGTTTTTT. Its translation: CASSPPGTRVRELFF.

The chain has TRBV5-6 and TRBJ2-3, with 9 bases fitting TRBD2. Germline assignment: CDR1 SGHDT and CDR2 YYEEEE. V shed 3 bases and J 1 base; nucleotides not matched to a gene: 0. CDR3 length equals 14 residues. CDR3 coding DNA: TGTGCCAGCAGCTGGACTAGCGGCACAGATACGCAGTATTTT. Residues: CASSWTSGTDTQYF. Full variable domain (outside the CDR3, taken from reference TRBV5-6 and TRBJ2-3): DAGVTQSPTHLIKTRGQQVTLRCSPKSGHDTVSWYQQALGQGPQFIFQYYEEEERQRGNFPDRFSGHQFPNYSSELNVNALLLGDSALYLCASSWTSGTDTQYFGPGTRLTVL.

The CDR3 loop is CASSPGGSGNYNEQFF. DNA of the CDR3: TGTGCCAGCAGCCCTGGGGGGAGCGGGAACTACAATGAGCAGTTCTTC. The J gene is TRBJ2-1, the V gene TRBV5-4; the match to TRBD2 covers 7 bases. J gave up 3 bases and V 4 bases, and 10 bases lay outside the gene matches. The CDR3 loop spans 16 amino acids. Germline V gene data show CDR1 as SGHNT and CDR2 as YYREEE (reference sequence).

This rearrangement joins TRBV7-6 to TRBJ2-5; 11 nucleotides agree with TRBD2. The end of the DNA aligns better with TRBJ2-7, so the J call may be wrong. Germline loops: CDR1 SGHVS, CDR2 FNYEAQ. This CDR3 region has 15 residues. Here the CDR3 DNA reads TGTGCCAGCAGCCTAGGGACTAGCGGTTCCTACGAGCAGTACTTC. This sequence encodes CASSLGTSGSYEQYF.

This chain uses TRBV18 with TRBJ1-1, with TRBD1 matching over 8 bases. Germline V gene data show CDR1 as KGHSH and CDR2 as LQKENI. V shed 3 bases and J 2 bases; nucleotides not matched to a gene: 8. The CDR3 spans 16 residues. CDR3 loop: CASSPVRGQGNTEAFF. CDR3 nucleotide sequence: TGTGCCAGCTCACCTGTCAGGGGGCAAGGAAACACTGAAGCTTTCTTT.

J is TRBJ1-4 and V is TRBV2; 7 bases are a match to TRBD1. The germline CDR1 and CDR2 sequences are SNHLY and FYNNEI. J gave up 0 bases and V 6 bases, and 4 bases lay outside the gene matches. CDR3 length: 15 amino acids. This CDR3 reads CASRDRLTTNEKLFF. CDR3 nucleotides: TGTGCCAGCAGGGACAGGCTTACAACTAATGAAAAACTGTTTTTT.